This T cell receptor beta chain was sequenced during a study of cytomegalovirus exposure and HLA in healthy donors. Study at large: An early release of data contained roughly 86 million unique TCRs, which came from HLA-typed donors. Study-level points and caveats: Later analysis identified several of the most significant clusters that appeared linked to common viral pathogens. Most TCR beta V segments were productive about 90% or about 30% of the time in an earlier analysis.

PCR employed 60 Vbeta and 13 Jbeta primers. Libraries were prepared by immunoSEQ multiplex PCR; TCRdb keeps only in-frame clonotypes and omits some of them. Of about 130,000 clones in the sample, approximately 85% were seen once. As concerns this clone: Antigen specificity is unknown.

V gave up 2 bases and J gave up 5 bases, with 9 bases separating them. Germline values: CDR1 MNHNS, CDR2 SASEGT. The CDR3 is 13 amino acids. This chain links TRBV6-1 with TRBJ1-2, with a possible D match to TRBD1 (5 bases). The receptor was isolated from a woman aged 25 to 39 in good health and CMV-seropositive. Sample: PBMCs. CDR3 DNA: TGTGCCAGCAGTGAAACCCGGGGGTATGGCTACACCTTC. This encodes CASSETRGYGYTF.